This T cell receptor beta chain is drawn from a study of blood T cell repertoires in COVID-19. Overall study context: The study drew acute and convalescent COVID-19 samples from the United States, Italy and Spain. T cells, B-cell-depleted T cells, or PBMCs provided the cDNA or gDNA that served as material.

In the authors' workflow: Amplification of reference gene primers provided the estimated nucleated cell counts. TCRdb's copy holds only in-frame clones and misses some; the assay was immunoSEQ multiplex PCR. The V and J calls and clone size were taken over from that table, and D and trimming were inferred from the DNA. This sample has approximately 200,000 clones; around 80% occur once, and the top ten carry roughly 7.8%. The J segment lost 0 bases and the V segment lost 6 bases, leaving 5 bases of the junction unmatched. The CDR3 contains 15 residues. In germline, CDR1 is MNHEY, CDR2 SMNVEV (reference sequence).

The specimen sequenced was peripheral blood. The rearrangement joins TRBV27 to TRBJ2-1, with TRBD2 matching over 7 bases. This TCR derives from a woman of 80 years or more with COVID-19, enrolled during active disease. The CDR3 reads CASRLAGSSYNEQFF. CDR3 nucleotide sequence: TGTGCCAGCAGGTTAGCGGGTAGCTCCTACAATGAGCAGTTCTTC.